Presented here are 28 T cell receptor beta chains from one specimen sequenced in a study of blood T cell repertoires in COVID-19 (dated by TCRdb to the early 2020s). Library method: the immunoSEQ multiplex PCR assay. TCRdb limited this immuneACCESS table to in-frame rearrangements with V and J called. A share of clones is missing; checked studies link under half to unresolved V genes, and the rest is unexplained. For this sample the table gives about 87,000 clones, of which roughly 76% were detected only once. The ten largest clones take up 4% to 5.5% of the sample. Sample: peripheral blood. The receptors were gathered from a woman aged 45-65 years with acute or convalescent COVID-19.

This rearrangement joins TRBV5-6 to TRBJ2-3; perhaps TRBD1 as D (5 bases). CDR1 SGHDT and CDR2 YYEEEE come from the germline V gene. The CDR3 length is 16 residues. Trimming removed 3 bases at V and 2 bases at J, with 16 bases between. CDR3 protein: CASSSLREGATDTQYF. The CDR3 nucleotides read TGTGCCAGCAGCTCGTTAAGGGAAGGGGCCACAGATACGCAGTATTTT.

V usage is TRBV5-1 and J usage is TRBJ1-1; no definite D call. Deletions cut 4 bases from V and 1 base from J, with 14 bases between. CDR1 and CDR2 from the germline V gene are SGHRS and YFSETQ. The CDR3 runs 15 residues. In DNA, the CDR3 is TGCGCCAGCAGCCCTGAAGTAATCAGGAACACTGAAGCTTTCTTT. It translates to CASSPEVIRNTEAFF.

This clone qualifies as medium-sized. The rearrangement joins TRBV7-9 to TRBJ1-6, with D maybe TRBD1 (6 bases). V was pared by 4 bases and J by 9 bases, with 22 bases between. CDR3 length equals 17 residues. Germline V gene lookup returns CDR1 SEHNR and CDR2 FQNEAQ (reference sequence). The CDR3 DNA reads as TGTGCCAGCAGCTCCCACGAGGAACAGGGTCAGGGTTCACCCCTCCACTTT. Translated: CASSSHEEQGQGSPLHF. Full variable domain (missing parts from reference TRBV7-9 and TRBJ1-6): DTGVSQNPRHKITKRGQNVTFRCDPISEHNRLYWYRQTLGQGPEFLTYFQNEAQLEKSRLLSDRFSAERPKGSFSTLEIQRTEQGDSAMYLCASSSHEEQGQGSPLHFGNGTRLTVT.

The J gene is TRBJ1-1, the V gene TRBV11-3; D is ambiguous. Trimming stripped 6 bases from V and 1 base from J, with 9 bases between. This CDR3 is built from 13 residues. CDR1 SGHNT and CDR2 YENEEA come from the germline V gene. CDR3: CASSREGNTEAFF. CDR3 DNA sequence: TGTGCCAGCAGTCGAGAGGGGAACACTGAAGCTTTCTTT.

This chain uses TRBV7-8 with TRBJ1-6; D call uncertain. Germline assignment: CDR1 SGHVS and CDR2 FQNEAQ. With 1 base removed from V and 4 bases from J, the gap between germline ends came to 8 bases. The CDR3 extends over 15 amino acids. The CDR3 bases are TGTGCCAGCAGCTTAGAGTTAGCATATAATTCACCCCTCCACTTT. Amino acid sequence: CASSLELAYNSPLHF.

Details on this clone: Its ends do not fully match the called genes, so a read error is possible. The CDR3: CATSDGQGLFF. The CDR3 DNA reads as TGTGCCACCAGTGACGGACAGGGGCTTTTCTTC. The rearrangement links TRBV24-1 to TRBJ2-7; 9 bases agree with TRBD1. CDR3 size: 11 residues. CDR1 is KGHDR, CDR2 SFDVKD, per germline.

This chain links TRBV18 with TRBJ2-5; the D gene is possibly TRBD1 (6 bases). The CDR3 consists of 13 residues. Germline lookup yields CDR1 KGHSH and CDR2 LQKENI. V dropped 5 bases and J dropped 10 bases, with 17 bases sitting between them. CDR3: CASSGVQVDSQYF. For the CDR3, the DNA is TGTGCCAGCTCAGGGGTGCAGGTGGACAGCCAGTACTTC. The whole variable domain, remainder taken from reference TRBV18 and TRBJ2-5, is NAGVMQNPRHLVRRRGQEARLRCSPMKGHSHVYWYRQLPEEGLKFMVYLQKENIIDESGMPKERFSAEFPKEGPSILRIQQVVRGDSAAYFCASSGVQVDSQYFGPGTRLLVL.

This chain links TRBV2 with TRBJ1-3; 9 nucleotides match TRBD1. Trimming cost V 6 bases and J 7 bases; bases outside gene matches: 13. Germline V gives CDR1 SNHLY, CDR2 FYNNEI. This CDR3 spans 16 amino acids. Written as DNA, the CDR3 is TGTGCCAGCAGGGGCCGGGACAGGGAGAAGGTCAACACCATATATTTT. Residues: CASRGRDREKVNTIYF. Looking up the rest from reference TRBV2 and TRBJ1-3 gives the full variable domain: EPEVTQTPSHQVTQMGQEVILRCVPISNHLYFYWYRQILGQKVEFLVSFYNNEISEKSEIFDDQFSVERPDGSNFTLKIRSTKLEDSAMYFCASRGRDREKVNTIYFGEGSWLTVV.

In nucleotides, the CDR3 is TGTGCCAGTAGTATCGACAGGACCACCGGGGAGCTGTTTTTT. Its protein product is CASSIDRTTGELFF. V usage is TRBV19 and J usage is TRBJ2-2; a possible D gene is TRBD1 (6 bases). CDR1 and CDR2 from the germline V gene are LNHDA and SQIVND (reference sequence). V was trimmed by 3 bases and J by 4 bases, leaving 9 bases between them. This CDR3 has 14 amino acids.

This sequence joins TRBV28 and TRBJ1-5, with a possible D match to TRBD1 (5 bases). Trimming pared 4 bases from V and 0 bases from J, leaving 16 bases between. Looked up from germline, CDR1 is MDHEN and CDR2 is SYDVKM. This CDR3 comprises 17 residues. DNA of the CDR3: TGTGCCAGCAGTTCAGCAGGGCACGTTAGTAGCAATCAGCCCCAGCATTTT. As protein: CASSSAGHVSSNQPQHF.

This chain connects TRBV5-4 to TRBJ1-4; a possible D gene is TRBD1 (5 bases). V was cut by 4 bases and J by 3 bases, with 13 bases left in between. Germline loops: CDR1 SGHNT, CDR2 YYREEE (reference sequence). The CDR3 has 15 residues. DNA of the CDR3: TGTGCCAGCAGCCCCTCTGGGGGGGCTAATGAAAAACTGTTTTTT. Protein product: CASSPSGGANEKLFF.

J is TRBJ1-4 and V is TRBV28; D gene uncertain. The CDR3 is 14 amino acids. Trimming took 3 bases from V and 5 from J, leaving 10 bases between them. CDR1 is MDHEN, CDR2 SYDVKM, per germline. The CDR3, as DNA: TGTGCCAGCAGTTTGCCAGGTCTCAATGAAAAACTGTTTTTT. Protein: CASSLPGLNEKLFF. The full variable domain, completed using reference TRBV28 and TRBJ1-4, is DVKVTQSSRYLVKRTGEKVFLECVQDMDHENMFWYRQDPGLGLRLIYFSYDVKMKEKGDIPEGYSVSREKKERFSLILESASTNQTSMYLCASSLPGLNEKLFFGSGTQLSVL.

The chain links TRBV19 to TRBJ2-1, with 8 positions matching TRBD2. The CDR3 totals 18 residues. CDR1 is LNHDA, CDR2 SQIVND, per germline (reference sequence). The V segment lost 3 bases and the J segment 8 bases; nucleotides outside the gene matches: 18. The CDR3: CASSIESWGTRSVDEQFF. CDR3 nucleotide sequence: TGTGCCAGTAGTATCGAGAGTTGGGGGACTAGGTCGGTCGATGAGCAGTTCTTC. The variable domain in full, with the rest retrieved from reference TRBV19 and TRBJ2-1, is DGGITQSPKYLFRKEGQNVTLSCEQNLNHDAMYWYRQDPGQGLRLIYYSQIVNDFQKGDIAEGYSVSREKKESFPLTVTSAQKNPTAFYLCASSIESWGTRSVDEQFFGPGTRLTVL.

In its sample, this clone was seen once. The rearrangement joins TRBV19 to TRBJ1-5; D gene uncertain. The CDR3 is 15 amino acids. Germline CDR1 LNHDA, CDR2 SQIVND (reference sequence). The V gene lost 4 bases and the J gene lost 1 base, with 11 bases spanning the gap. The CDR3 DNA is TGTGCCAGTAGTACATCGGGGATAAGCAATCAGCCCCAGCATTTT. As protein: CASSTSGISNQPQHF.

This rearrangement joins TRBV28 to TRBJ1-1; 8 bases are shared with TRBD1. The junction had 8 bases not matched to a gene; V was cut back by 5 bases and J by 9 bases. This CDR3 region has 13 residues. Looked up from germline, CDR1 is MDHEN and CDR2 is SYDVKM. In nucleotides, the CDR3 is TGTGCCAGCAGTCCCGGGACAGGTTTTCAAGCTTTCTTT. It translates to CASSPGTGFQAFF.

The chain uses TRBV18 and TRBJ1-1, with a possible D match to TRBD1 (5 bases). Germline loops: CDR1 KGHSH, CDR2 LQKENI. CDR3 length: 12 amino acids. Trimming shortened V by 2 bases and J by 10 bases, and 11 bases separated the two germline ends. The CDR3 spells CASSPDSPAAFF. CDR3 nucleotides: TGTGCCAGCTCACCAGACAGCCCAGCAGCTTTCTTT.

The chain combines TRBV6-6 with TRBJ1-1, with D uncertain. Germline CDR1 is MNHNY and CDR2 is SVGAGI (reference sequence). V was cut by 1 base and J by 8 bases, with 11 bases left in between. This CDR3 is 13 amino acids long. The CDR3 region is CASSYLGNREAFF. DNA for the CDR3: TGTGCCAGCAGTTACTTAGGCAACAGAGAAGCTTTCTTT.

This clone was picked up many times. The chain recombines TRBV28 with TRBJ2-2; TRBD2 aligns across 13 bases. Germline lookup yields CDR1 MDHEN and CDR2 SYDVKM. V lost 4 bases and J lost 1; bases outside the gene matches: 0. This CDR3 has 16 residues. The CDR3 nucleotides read TGTGCCAGCAGTTGGACTAGCGGGGGGAACACCGGGGAGCTGTTTTTT. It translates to CASSWTSGGNTGELFF.

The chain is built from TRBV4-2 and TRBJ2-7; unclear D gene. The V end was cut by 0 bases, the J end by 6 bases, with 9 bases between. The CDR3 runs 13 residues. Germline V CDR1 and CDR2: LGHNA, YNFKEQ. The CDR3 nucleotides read TGTGCCAGCAGCCAAGATAGTAGTTCCGAGCAGTACTTC. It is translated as CASSQDSSSEQYF.

The CDR3 here is CASSLMGQGYTF. In DNA, the CDR3 is TGTGCCAGCAGTTTAATGGGCCAAGGCTACACCTTC. The rearrangement links TRBV12-3 or TRBV12-4 to TRBJ1-2; D unclear. Trimming stripped 2 bases from V and 8 bases from J, with 9 bases between. The CDR3 is made up of 12 amino acids.

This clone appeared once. DNA for the CDR3: TGTGCCACCCTGAAGGAAATGGGGGGGGGCGAGCAGTACTTC. This gives the protein CATLKEMGGGEQYF. The chain has TRBV7-2 and TRBJ2-7, with 7 bases lining up with TRBD2. With 10 bases clipped from V and 6 bases from J, the junction kept 15 bases outside the gene matches. Germline CDR1 reads SGHTA; CDR2 reads FQGNSA. The CDR3 sequence is 14 residues long.

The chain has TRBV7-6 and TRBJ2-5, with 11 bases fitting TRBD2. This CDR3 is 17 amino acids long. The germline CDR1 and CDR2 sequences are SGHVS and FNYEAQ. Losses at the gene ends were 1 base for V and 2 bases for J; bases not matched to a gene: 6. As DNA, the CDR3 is TGTGCCAGCAGCTTAGGATTAGCGGGGGGGCCTCAAGAGACCCAGTACTTC. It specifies CASSLGLAGGPQETQYF.

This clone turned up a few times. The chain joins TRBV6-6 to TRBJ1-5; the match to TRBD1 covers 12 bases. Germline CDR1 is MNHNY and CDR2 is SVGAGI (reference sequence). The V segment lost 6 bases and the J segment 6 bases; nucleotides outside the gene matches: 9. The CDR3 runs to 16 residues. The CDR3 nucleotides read TGTGCCAGCAGAGGATCCGGGACAGGGGGCGGTCAGCCCCAGCATTTT. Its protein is CASRGSGTGGGQPQHF.

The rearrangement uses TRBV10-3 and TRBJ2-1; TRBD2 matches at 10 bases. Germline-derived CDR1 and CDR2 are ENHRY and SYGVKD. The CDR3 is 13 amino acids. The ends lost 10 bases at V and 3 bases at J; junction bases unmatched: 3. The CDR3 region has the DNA TGTGCCACAACTAGCGGGGACTACAATGAGCAGTTCTTC. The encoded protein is CATTSGDYNEQFF.

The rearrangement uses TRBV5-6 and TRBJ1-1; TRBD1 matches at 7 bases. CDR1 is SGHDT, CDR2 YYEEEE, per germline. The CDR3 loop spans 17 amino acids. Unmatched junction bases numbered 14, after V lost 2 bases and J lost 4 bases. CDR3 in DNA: TGTGCCAGCAGCTTCAGGTCGGCAGGGGGTACGGGCACTGAAGCTTTCTTT. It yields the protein CASSFRSAGGTGTEAFF.

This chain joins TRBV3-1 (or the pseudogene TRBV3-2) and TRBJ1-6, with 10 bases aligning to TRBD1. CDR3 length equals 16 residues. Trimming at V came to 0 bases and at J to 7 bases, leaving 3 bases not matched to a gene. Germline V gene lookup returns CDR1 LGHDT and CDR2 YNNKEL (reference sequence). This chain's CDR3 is CASSQEDRGRNSPLHF. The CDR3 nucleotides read TGTGCCAGCAGCCAAGAGGACAGGGGGAGAAATTCACCCCTCCACTTT.

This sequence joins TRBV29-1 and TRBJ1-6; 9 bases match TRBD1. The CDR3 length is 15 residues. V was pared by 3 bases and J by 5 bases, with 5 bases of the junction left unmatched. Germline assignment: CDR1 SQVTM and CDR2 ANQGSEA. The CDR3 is CSVDARDRDNSPLHF. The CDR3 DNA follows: TGCAGCGTTGACGCCCGGGACAGGGATAATTCACCCCTCCACTTT.

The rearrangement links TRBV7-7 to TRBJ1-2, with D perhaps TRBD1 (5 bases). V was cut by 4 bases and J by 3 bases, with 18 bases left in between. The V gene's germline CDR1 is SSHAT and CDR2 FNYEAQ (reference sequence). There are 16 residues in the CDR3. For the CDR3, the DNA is TGTGCCAGCAGCTCTCACCGGGGGGTTGGGCACTATGGCTACACCTTC. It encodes CASSSHRGVGHYGYTF.